The 5 T cell receptor beta chains listed next were all sequenced from one sample in a study of CXCR3-negative and CXCR3-positive naive CD8 T cells. General study points: CXCR3-positive naive cells had more hydrophobic TRB CDR3s than CXCR3-negative naive cells.

These receptors' targets are unknown. 5' RACE with UMI labels generated the TRB cDNA libraries. Using the 5' RACE reads, TCRdb records one entry per CDR3 protein without DNA. Here the sample table reports 130,000 to 150,000 distinct CDR3 sequences. Specimen: naive CXCR3+ CD8+ T cells from blood. The sample's subset: CD45RO-CCR7+CD27+CD95- naive CD8+ T cells expressing CXCR3 (TNR3+). Receptors were obtained from a human donor in good health. Some clones in this sample may be carry-over from other donors' samples.

J is TRBJ1-1 and V is TRBV6-5; checking the TCRdb D call of TRBD1 is not possible without DNA. Germline lookup yields CDR1 MNHEY and CDR2 SVGAGI. CDR3 size: 14 residues. The CDR3 region is CASSYEGGNTEAFF.

The chain links TRBV12-3 or TRBV12-4 to TRBJ1-6. The CDR3 is 17 residues long. The chain's CDR3 is CASSGGEWSSYNSPLHF.

This chain uses TRBV2 with TRBJ2-1. Germline V CDR1 and CDR2: SNHLY, FYNNEI. The CDR3 has 12 amino acids. CDR3 loop: CADAGQDNEQFF.

The chain has TRBV3-1 and TRBJ2-2; TCRdb's assignment of TRBD1 cannot be checked, as there is no DNA. The CDR3 is 18 amino acids. Germline CDR1 and CDR2: LGHDT and YNNKEL (reference sequence). The CDR3: CASSQDFIGTGFTGELFF.

The chain employs TRBV12-3 or TRBV12-4 and TRBJ2-5; with no DNA, the TCRdb D assignment of TRBD1 cannot be verified. This CDR3 has 15 residues. CDR3 region: CASSLRSRNQETQYF.